This T cell receptor beta chain is from a study of cytomegalovirus exposure and HLA in healthy donors. Notes on the study in general: There were 150 to 200 TCR beta chains listed as cytomegalovirus-associated. Sequencing depth roughly uniform across donors was assumed in presence/absence analyses. The likely origin of a cluster of highly shared sequence variants was a sequencing artifact.

Regarding this clone: The antigen remains unidentified.

Trimming removed 6 bases from V and 4 bases from J, with 12 bases in between. This CDR3 is 13 amino acids long. In germline, CDR1 is KGHSH, CDR2 LQKENI. Primers: 60 Vbeta forward and 13 Jbeta reverse. Libraries were prepared by immunoSEQ multiplex PCR; TCRdb keeps only in-frame clonotypes and omits some of them. The repertoire consists of around 110,000 clones, with 9% to 10% occurring once and the leading ten covering approximately 3%. The source of this sequence is a man aged 30 to 45 in good health and CMV-seronegative. Sequencing input: PBMCs. This rearrangement joins TRBV18 to TRBJ1-1, with D hard to call. The chain's CDR3 is CASSRQESTEAFF. CDR3 nucleotide sequence: TGTGCCAGCTCTCGCCAGGAAAGCACTGAAGCTTTCTTT.